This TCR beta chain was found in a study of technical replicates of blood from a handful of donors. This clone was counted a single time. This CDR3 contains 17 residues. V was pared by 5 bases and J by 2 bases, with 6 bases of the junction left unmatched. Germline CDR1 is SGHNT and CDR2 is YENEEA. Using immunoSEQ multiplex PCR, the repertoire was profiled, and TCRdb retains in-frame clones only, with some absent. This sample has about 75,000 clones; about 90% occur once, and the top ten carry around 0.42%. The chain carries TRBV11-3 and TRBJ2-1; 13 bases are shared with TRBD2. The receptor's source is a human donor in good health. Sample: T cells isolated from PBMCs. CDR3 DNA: TGTGCCAGCAGCGATGGACTAGCGGGAGTAACCTACAATGAGCAGTTCTTC. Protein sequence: CASSDGLAGVTYNEQFF.